The clone carrying this T cell receptor beta chain was observed a few times. As it was prepared, the TCRbeta library received unique molecular identifiers. Each CDR3 protein is one row after TCRdb ran MiXCR on the PCR reads. The table includes about 460,000 distinct CDR3 sequences, about an eighth detected once. The sample belongs to a study of T-cell reconstitution after alpha-beta-depleted transplantation in children. V was clipped by 5 bases and J by 0 bases, with 17 bases between them. The V gene's germline CDR1 is SNHLY and CDR2 FYNNEI. This CDR3 comprises 16 residues. The TCR comes from a female patient younger than 10 who had a stem cell transplant for aplastic anemia, so the T cells may come from the graft donor. The rearrangement uses TRBV2 and TRBJ2-7; D unresolved. The starting material was PBMCs, mostly from graft donor cells, obtained 180 days after TCRalphabeta/CD19-depleted stem cell transplant. The CDR3 nucleotides read TGTGCCAGCAGTCTTTCTCTTAAGGCAGGCTCCTACGAGCAGTACTTC. Encoded protein: CASSLSLKAGSYEQYF. Full variable domain (missing parts from reference TRBV2 and TRBJ2-7): EPEVTQTPSHQVTQMGQEVILRCVPISNHLYFYWYRQILGQKVEFLVSFYNNEISEKSEIFDDQFSVERPDGSNFTLKIRSTKLEDSAMYFCASSLSLKAGSYEQYFGPGTRLTVT.